What follows is one TCR beta chain and its context. Its antigen remains unknown. This sample is part of a study of T cell repertoires in cytomegalovirus infection. In the study overall: Recently identified HLA-C-restricted CMV epitopes were used, and well-studied HLA-B-restricted CMV epitopes were used as well.

Germline V lookup: CDR1 MNHNS, CDR2 SASEGT. This CDR3 has 11 residues. Trimming took 7 bases from V and 0 from J, leaving 3 bases between them. Study results and limitations: HLA-C-restricted CMV clonotypes gave the most frequent clonotype in two of eight donors. Public TCR beta family frequency separated CMV-and-HLA carriers, including in an independent cohort.

TCRdb redid the calling of the reads with MiXCR, one entry per CDR3 protein. The table has about 830,000 distinct CDR3 sequences, about 31% seen once. The genes are TRBV6-1 and TRBJ1-1; no clear D gene. The receptor comes from a human donor in good health (CMV status not recorded). Some clones in this sample may be carry-over from other donors' samples. The specimen comprised cultured CD8+ T cells from PBMCs, sampled from culture after CMV antigen stimulation. CDR3 residues: CASKMNTEAFF. The CDR3 DNA is TGTGCCAGCAAAATGAACACTGAAGCTTTCTTT.